A selection of T cell receptor beta chains follows, all from one sample in a study of T cell responses to AZD1222 COVID-19 vaccine. Generated by immunoSEQ multiplex PCR, the TCRdb table keeps only in-frame clones and is missing some. The sample records 150,000 to 180,000 clones, roughly 90% being singletons. The material was peripheral blood, obtained on day 0 of AZD1222 vaccination. These receptors came from an adult in good health. Both conserved end residues are part of each CDR3. Not every row has a clone size; where given, it reads once, few, many or a size class.

size: -
length: 14
J: TRBJ1-2
V: TRBV7-9
CDR3: CASSQIILNYGYTF

size: -
length: 14
J: TRBJ1-1
V: TRBV6-2/TRBV6-3
CDR3: CASSTTGVNTEAFF

size: once
length: 17
J: TRBJ1-2
V: TRBV5-1
CDR3: CASSSGTVREVTYGYTF

size: -
length: 12
J: TRBJ1-1
V: TRBV20-1
CDR3: CSASRQGAEAFF

size: few
length: 13
J: TRBJ2-3
V: TRBV27
CDR3: CASSGGYTDTQYF

size: -
length: 15
J: TRBJ1-2
V: TRBV7-2
CDR3: CASSPRQGAEYGYTF

size: -
length: 15
J: TRBJ1-5
V: TRBV5-1
CDR3: CASSWTTGNNQPQHF

size: once
length: 13
J: TRBJ1-1
V: TRBV18
CDR3: CASSPGTDTEAFF

size: -
length: 16
J: TRBJ1-3
V: TRBV7-9
CDR3: CASSSWSASSGNTIYF

size: -
length: 12
J: TRBJ2-1
V: TRBV25-1
CDR3: CASSVNRNEQFF

size: -
length: 16
J: TRBJ2-1
V: TRBV7-2
CDR3: CASSLASAVTYNEQFF

size: -
length: 14
J: TRBJ2-5
V: TRBV29-1
CDR3: CSVDRTGVQETQYF

size: -
length: 15
J: TRBJ2-7
V: TRBV5-1
CDR3: CASSLNRDTVSEQYF

size: few
length: 16
J: TRBJ1-1
V: TRBV18
CDR3: CASSRSGTGARHEAFF

size: -
length: 12
J: TRBJ2-7
V: TRBV7-8
CDR3: CASSFRRGDKYF

size: -
length: 11
J: TRBJ2-5
V: TRBV5-1
CDR3: CASSVEETQYF

size: -
length: 14
J: TRBJ1-6
V: TRBV6-2/TRBV6-3
CDR3: CASSRTEPNSPLHF

size: once
length: 16
J: TRBJ2-1
V: TRBV11-1
CDR3: CASSLSPSGLYNEQFF

size: -
length: 17
J: TRBJ2-1
V: TRBV13
CDR3: CASSPPGGSLSYNEQFF

size: once
length: 15
J: TRBJ2-5
V: TRBV11-2
CDR3: CASSLVGQGGETQYF

size: -
length: 15
J: TRBJ1-1
V: TRBV28
CDR3: CASSLSPGESTEAFF

size: -
length: 13
J: TRBJ2-2
V: TRBV12-3/TRBV12-4
CDR3: CAFREGNTGELFF

size: -
length: 15
J: TRBJ1-4
V: TRBV9
CDR3: CASSVGTSFNEKLFF

size: -
length: 14
J: TRBJ1-2
V: TRBV28
CDR3: CASKHSDRGNGYTF

size: -
length: 14
J: TRBJ2-2
V: TRBV9
CDR3: CASSVVLNTGELFF

size: -
length: 13
J: TRBJ1-2
V: TRBV7-9
CDR3: CASSPAWERGYTF

size: few
length: 15
J: TRBJ2-7
V: TRBV7-9
CDR3: CASSFDRISSYEQYF

size: -
length: 14
J: TRBJ2-7
V: TRBV27
CDR3: CASRLQGAGYEQYF